This T cell receptor (beta chain) was captured by sequencing in a study of blood T cell repertoires in COVID-19. This clone was observed a few times. The CDR3 is 16 residues long. Germline trimming cut 1 base from V and 0 bases from J; bases unmatched to any gene: 2. The germline V gene encodes CDR1 LNHDA and CDR2 SQIVND (reference sequence). Original methodology: The authors estimated nucleated cell counts from reference gene primer amplification. Generated by immunoSEQ multiplex PCR, the TCRdb table keeps only in-frame clones and is missing some. V, J and clone size are those of that table, while D and trimming were read from the DNA. The sample records a few hundred thousand clones, roughly nine tenths being singletons.

The sample comprised PBMCs or T cells enriched from blood (not recorded which). The sequence was obtained from a young woman who had recovered from COVID-19. The chain uses TRBV19 and TRBJ2-1, with TRBD2 matching over 8 bases. The CDR3 region is CASSIAGGASYNEQFF. CDR3 nucleotide sequence: TGTGCCAGTAGTATAGCCGGGGGGGCCTCCTACAATGAGCAGTTCTTC.